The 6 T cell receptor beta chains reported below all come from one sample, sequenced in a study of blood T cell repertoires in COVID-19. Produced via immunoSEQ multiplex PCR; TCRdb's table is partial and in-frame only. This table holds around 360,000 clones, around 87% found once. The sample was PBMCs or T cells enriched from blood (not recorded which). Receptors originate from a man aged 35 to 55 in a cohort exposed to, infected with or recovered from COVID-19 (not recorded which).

The CDR3, as DNA: TGCGCCAGCAGTGACAGGTTTAACACCGGGGAGCTGTTTTTT. This sequence encodes CASSDRFNTGELFF. The V and J genes are TRBV10-2 and TRBJ2-2, with D unresolved. CDR3 length equals 14 residues. CDR1 and CDR2 (germline): WSHSY, SAAADI. V dropped 3 bases and J dropped 2 bases, with 7 bases sitting between them.

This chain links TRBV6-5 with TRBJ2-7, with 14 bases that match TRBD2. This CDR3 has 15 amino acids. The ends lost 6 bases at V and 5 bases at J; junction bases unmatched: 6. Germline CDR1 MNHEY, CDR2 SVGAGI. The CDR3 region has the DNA TGTGCCAGCAGGTGGACTAGCGGGAGGATCCACGAGCAGTACTTC. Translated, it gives CASRWTSGRIHEQYF.

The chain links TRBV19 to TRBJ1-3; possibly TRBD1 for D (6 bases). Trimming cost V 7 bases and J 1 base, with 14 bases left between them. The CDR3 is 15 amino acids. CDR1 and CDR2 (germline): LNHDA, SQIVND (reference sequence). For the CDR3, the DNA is TGTGCCAGTATTCCCAGGGGTAATTCTGGAAACACCATATATTTT. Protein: CASIPRGNSGNTIYF.

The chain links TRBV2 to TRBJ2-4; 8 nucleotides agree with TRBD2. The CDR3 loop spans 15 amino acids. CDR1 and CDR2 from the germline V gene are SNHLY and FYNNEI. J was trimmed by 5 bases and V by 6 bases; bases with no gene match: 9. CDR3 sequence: CASRTSGGFQNIQYF. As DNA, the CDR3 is TGTGCCAGCAGAACTAGCGGAGGTTTCCAAAACATTCAGTACTTC.

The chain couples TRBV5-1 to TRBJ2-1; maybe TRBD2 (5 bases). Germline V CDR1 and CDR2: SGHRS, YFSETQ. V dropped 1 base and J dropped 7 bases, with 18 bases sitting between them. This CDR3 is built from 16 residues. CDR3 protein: CASSLYLRERRNEQFF. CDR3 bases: TGCGCCAGCAGCTTGTATTTGAGGGAGAGGAGGAATGAGCAGTTCTTC.

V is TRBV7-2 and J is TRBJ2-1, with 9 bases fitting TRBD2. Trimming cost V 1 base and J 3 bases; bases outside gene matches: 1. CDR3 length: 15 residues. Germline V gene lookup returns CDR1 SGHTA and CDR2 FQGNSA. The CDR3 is CASSLVAGVYNEQFF. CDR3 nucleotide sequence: TGTGCCAGCAGCTTAGTAGCGGGAGTCTACAATGAGCAGTTCTTC.